The present TCR beta chain was sequenced within a study of identical twins' blood T cells. Study-level information: Approximately 50 million reads covered roughly 6 alpha-chain and roughly 6 beta-chain libraries.

Only a few counts were recorded for this clonotype. Libraries were made from RNA as TCR cDNA, using a modified protocol. Each TCR cDNA library carried sample-specific barcodes on both ends. TCRdb reprocessed the 5' RACE reads via MiXCR and lists one record per CDR3 protein. The data contain fewer than 450,000 distinct CDR3 sequences, under 30% of them singletons. The receptor comes from a woman aged 18 to 49 in good health. Sequencing was carried out using PBMCs.

CDR3: CASSPSAQFYYGYTF. The CDR3 coding sequence is TGTGCCAGCTCACCTTCCGCACAGTTTTACTATGGCTACACCTTC. V and J are TRBV18 and TRBJ1-2, with D hard to call. The CDR3 extends over 15 amino acids. Germline V gene lookup returns CDR1 KGHSH and CDR2 LQKENI. Between the trimmed V and J ends, which lost 3 bases and 3 bases, there was a span of 14 bases.